This TCR beta chain appears in the sequencing data of a study of blood T cell repertoires in COVID-19. Across the whole study: COVID-19 samples, acute and convalescent, were from the United States, Italy and Spain. PBMCs, B-cell-depleted T cells, or T cells provided the cDNA or gDNA that made up the material.

The CDR3 runs to 10 residues. Per germline, CDR1 DFQATT and CDR2 SNEGSKA (reference sequence). Deletions cut 8 bases from V and 5 bases from J, with 9 bases between. In the original processing: How many nucleated cells were present was estimated from reference gene primer amplification. Libraries were prepared by immunoSEQ multiplex PCR; TCRdb keeps only in-frame clonotypes and omits some of them. That table gives V, J and clone size, and the DNA gave D and trimming. The data contain roughly 100,000 clones, approximately 80% of them singletons. The gene calls are TRBV20-1 and TRBJ2-5, with D unresolved. The sequence was collected from a woman aged 80 or over with acute or convalescent COVID-19. Specimen: peripheral blood. The CDR3 coding sequence is TGCAGTTATGATCGGGAGACCCAGTACTTC. The encoded protein is CSYDRETQYF.